A single TCR beta chain is shown here with its context. Its antigen is not known. Relative to the germline gene, one junction end is altered; a read error may explain this. The CDR3 is 14 residues long. Per the germline V gene, CDR1 is SQVTM and CDR2 is ANQGSEA. This sample stems from a study of cytomegalovirus exposure and HLA in healthy donors. For the study at large: Earlier sequencing of some 190 million T cells yielded roughly 120 million unique TCR beta sequences. Most donors, 81% of a few hundred genotyped, fell in the Caucasian-associated ancestry cluster. Study results and limitations: Previously analyzed data showed that most TCR beta V segments were productive at a frequency of about 87% or about 30%. The classifier, whose performance was assessed in both the original and validation cohorts, reportedly diagnosed cytomegalovirus status with high specificity and sensitivity.

PCR primers comprised 60 Vbeta and 13 Jbeta primers. Profiled with immunoSEQ multiplex PCR; TCRdb holds only in-frame clones, not every one. The repertoire includes about 130,000 clones, roughly 80% of them detected once, and around 3.6% sits in the top ten. This receptor was obtained from a woman aged 40 to 49 in good health and CMV-seronegative. Sequencing input: PBMCs. V is TRBV29-1 and J is TRBJ2-7; maybe TRBD2 (7 bases). The CDR3 sequence is CSVEGWSGDYGQYF. The CDR3 bases are TGCAGCGTTGAAGGGTGGTCAGGGGACTACGGGCAGTACTTC.